What follows is one TCR beta chain and its context. Germline-derived CDR1 and CDR2 are SGHDN and FVKESK. This CDR3 contains 17 residues. Trimming cost V 3 bases and J 1 base; bases outside gene matches: 4. In the original workflow: It was from reference gene primer amplification that nucleated cell counts were estimated. Only in-frame clones appear in the TCRdb table, and some are missing; sequencing was by immunoSEQ multiplex PCR. D and trimming come from the DNA, and the V and J calls and clone size come from that table. The sample includes over 150,000 clones, more than 75% of them seen just once. These data originate in a study of blood T cell repertoires in COVID-19. Overall study context: COVID-19 samples, acute and convalescent, were from the United States, Italy and Spain. PBMCs, B-cell-depleted T cells, or T cells provided the cDNA or gDNA that made up the material.

The sample consisted of peripheral blood. This TCR was sampled from a man aged 50 to 60 who had recovered from COVID-19. This sequence joins TRBV14 and TRBJ2-1; 12 nucleotides line up with TRBD2. In DNA, the CDR3 is TGTGCCAGCAGCCATACTAGCGGGGGGAATTCCTACAATGAGCAGTTCTTC. This gives the protein CASSHTSGGNSYNEQFF.